What follows describes a single T cell receptor (beta chain). A few counts support this clone. There is no known antigen for this receptor. It has no much larger one-base neighbor in the sample; base qualities were not kept. Explained via the paper, the time point label denotes: baseline before first vaccination. The treatment or condition label of this sample denotes: meningococcal conjugate vaccine given as trial control. Vaccinee samples came from UK trials COV001 and COV002, including a single-blind randomized controlled phase 2/3 trial of AZD1222 (ChAdOx1 nCoV-19) in healthy adults. Trial participant PBMC samples were collected at day 0 and day 28 after the second dose for TCRbeta chain sequencing. The CDR3 regions of human TCRbeta chains were subjected to immunosequencing. On the study's bioinformatics: TCRs in the repertoires were matched against a reference library of SARS-CoV-2-specific TCRs that had been generated with the MIRA antigen-specificity platform. Breadth meant the fraction of unique TCRs that were SARS-CoV-2-associated, whereas depth meant the fraction of total T cells that were SARS-CoV-2-associated. Each spike-specific TCR was assigned to its reactive spike region and to a CD4 or CD8 class using the MIRA data. Log10-transformed breadth and depth values were compared by one-way ANOVA with Sidak's multiple comparisons tests. TCRdb provides this immuneACCESS table in a form limited to in-frame rearrangements. Some clones are lacking; in checked studies, under half of them reflect an unresolved V gene, and why the rest are absent is not known. Clonal size and the V and J genes are those of that table, whereas D and trimming came from the DNA. The sample includes about 190,000 clones, with 75% to 90% observed a single time. Together, the top ten hold about 2.5% of the sample.

The data were taken from a study of T cell responses to AZD1222 COVID-19 vaccine (dated by TCRdb to the early 2020s). A note on the overall study: TCR sequencing was performed for 230 to 250 trial participants, of whom about 200 were given two doses of AZD1222 and some 25 were given two doses of MenACWY control vaccine. Trial participants were enrolled into age subgroups of 18-55, 56-69 and 70-plus years, which contained 148, 28 and 57 TCR-sequenced participants, respectively.

What the research found in general, with its limitations: Because no day 14 peak-response samples were available, the repertoires could be characterized only after the peak T cell response. The 56-69-year group was small, and its depth increase did not reach significance, likely because of low power. Reportedly, close to half of the unique spike-specific TCRs recognized epitopes lying outside the regions that are mutated in the B.1.351 and B.1.1.7 variants. Conclusions about previously exposed vaccinees are limited, since just five or six AZD1222 recipients were seropositive for SARS-CoV-2 at baseline. Vaccine-associated CD4 TCRs spanned the whole spike protein, with dominant responses in regions 160-218 and 743-854. Participants were mostly white British and included more females than males, and it was suggested by the authors that clonal diversity may have been underestimated. After two AZD1222 doses, both the breadth and the depth of spike-specific TCRs were significantly higher than at day 0 and than in MenACWY recipients.

The specimen was peripheral blood, collected on day 0 of MenACWY control vaccination. The receptor comes from an adult in good health.

The bases read TGTGCCAGCAGTACCAAGGGCCAAGGAGGCTACGAGCAGTACTTC. It encodes CASSTKGQGGYEQYF. The chain joins TRBV6-5 to TRBJ2-7; TRBD2 is a weak D gene call, 5 bases matching. The germline V gene encodes CDR1 MNHEY and CDR2 SVGAGI. The junction shows trimming of 5 bases on V and 3 bases on J, plus 17 bases between the germline ends. The CDR3 spans 15 residues, from the cysteine through the phenylalanine. Left in the record is the CDR3 DNA by itself, 45 bases read in frame from the first base.